This T cell receptor beta chain was sequenced in a study of T cells in localized non-small cell lung cancer. Regarding this clone: Antigen unknown.

Findings and caveats of the study: Heterogeneity cannot be ruled out, as sequencing used one tumor region only. A median approximately 61 of the top 100 tumor clones appeared in adjacent lung. Tumor trailed uninvolved adjacent lung in T cell clonality, which peaked there.

This CDR3 spans 14 amino acids. V dropped 3 bases and J dropped 3 bases, with 11 bases sitting between them. Germline CDR1 reads MNHEY; CDR2 reads SMNVEV (reference sequence). TCRdb's table, derived via immunoSEQ multiplex PCR, lists solely in-frame clones and lacks some. The top ten clones hold around 9.9% of a sample with 24,000 or so clones, roughly 88% of them seen once. The sequence was obtained from a woman aged 35 to 70 with stage III lung adenocarcinoma. The chain combines TRBV27 with TRBJ1-2; D remains ambiguous. The sequences come from peripheral blood mononuclear cells, collected before any cancer treatment. The CDR3 loop reads CASSLRGGDYGYTF. In nucleotides, the CDR3 is TGTGCCAGCAGTTTGCGGGGTGGGGACTATGGCTACACCTTC.